This T cell receptor (beta chain) was captured by sequencing in a study of blood T cell repertoires in COVID-19. Looking at the study overall: Donors in the United States, Italy and Spain gave samples during acute or convalescent COVID-19.

This clone was picked up a small number of times. The CDR3 sequence is 16 residues long. The trim removed 1 base at V and 5 bases at J, leaving 7 bases unmatched. The germline V gene encodes CDR1 SGHVS and CDR2 FNYEAQ. Original data processing: Reference gene primers were amplified, and this amplification served to estimate nucleated cell counts. TCRdb's copy holds only in-frame clones and misses some; the assay was immunoSEQ multiplex PCR. From that table come the V and J calls and clone size; the DNA was used to work out D and trimming. The table lists over 75,000 clones, 78% of them singletons. The chain links TRBV7-6 to TRBJ2-1; the match to TRBD2 covers 8 bases. This TCR was sampled from a human donor in a cohort sampled during active COVID-19. Specimen: peripheral blood. CDR3 DNA sequence: TGTGCCAGCAGCTTAGGGGTTAGCGGGGCTCACAATGAGCAGTTCTTC. This sequence encodes CASSLGVSGAHNEQFF.